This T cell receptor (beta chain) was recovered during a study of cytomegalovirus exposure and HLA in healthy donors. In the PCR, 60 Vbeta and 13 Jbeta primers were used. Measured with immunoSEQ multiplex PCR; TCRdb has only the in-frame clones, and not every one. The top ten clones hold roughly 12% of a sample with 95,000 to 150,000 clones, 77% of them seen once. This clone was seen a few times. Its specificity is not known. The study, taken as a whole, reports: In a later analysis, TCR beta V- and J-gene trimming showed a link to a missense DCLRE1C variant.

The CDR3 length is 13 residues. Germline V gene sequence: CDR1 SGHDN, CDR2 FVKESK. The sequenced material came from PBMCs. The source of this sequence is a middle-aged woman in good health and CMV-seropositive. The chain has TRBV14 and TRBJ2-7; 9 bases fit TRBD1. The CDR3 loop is CPLPGTGRYEQYF. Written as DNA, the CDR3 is TGTCCCCTCCCCGGGACAGGGCGCTACGAGCAGTACTTC.